The 28 T cell receptor beta chains given below trace back to one sample, sequenced in a study of CD8+CD57+ T cells in acquired aplastic anemia. CD8+CD57+ cell expansion had been shown by flow cytometry in patients chosen for sequencing. TCR beta VDJ combinations and CDR3 sequences were profiled from genomic DNA. TCRdb processed the reads anew with MiXCR; each CDR3 protein has one entry. This repertoire shows 150,000 to 200,000 distinct CDR3 sequences, roughly 50% found once; its top ten account for about 2%. The specimen sequenced was sorted CD4+, CD8+, or CD8+CD57+ T cells (not recorded which) from PBMCs. The receptor source for this set is a human donor with aplastic anemia.

This clonotype was observed at least ten times. The chain recombines TRBV9 with TRBJ2-1; D call uncertain. In germline, CDR1 is SGDLS, CDR2 YYNGEE. V was pared by 4 bases and J by 8 bases, with 13 bases between. This CDR3 has 13 residues. CDR3: CASSHDFGDEQFF. As DNA, the CDR3 is TGTGCCAGCAGCCACGATTTTGGCGATGAGCAGTTCTTC.

In its sample, this clonotype was seen a few times. CDR3 protein: CASSPLMTQGADTQYF. In DNA, the CDR3 is TGTGCCAGCTCACCACTTATGACACAGGGGGCAGATACGCAGTATTTT. The J gene is TRBJ2-3, the V gene TRBV18, with 8 bases that match TRBD1. Germline V gene data show CDR1 as KGHSH and CDR2 as LQKENI. The CDR3 runs to 16 residues. The V and J ends lost 1 base and 4 bases, in that order; junction bases with no gene match: 7.

This clonotype is a singleton in its sample. The V call is TRBV14, the J call TRBJ2-7; D remains ambiguous. V was cut by 5 bases and J by 3 bases, with 14 bases left in between. The CDR3 extends over 14 amino acids. Germline CDR1 is SGHDN and CDR2 is FVKESK. In DNA form, the CDR3 reads TGTGCCAGCAGCACGCTCGTAAGACTCTACGAGCAGTACTTC. Its translation is CASSTLVRLYEQYF.

A word on this clonotype: The junction departs from the called germline gene at one end, perhaps through a read error. The V and J genes are TRBV27 and TRBJ1-5; no clear D gene. Germline V gene lookup returns CDR1 MNHEY and CDR2 SMNVEV (reference sequence). This CDR3 contains 13 residues. CDR3 amino acids: CASMAGGNQPQRF. CDR3 coding DNA: TGTGCCAGCATGGCAGGTGGCAATCAGCCCCAGCGTTTT.

This clonotype was counted many times. The chain combines TRBV11-3 with TRBJ2-3; 13 positions agree with TRBD2. V gave up 5 bases and J gave up 6 bases; unmatched junction bases: 14. CDR1 and CDR2 from the germline V gene are SGHNT and YENEEA. This CDR3 is 18 amino acids long. The CDR3 nucleotides read TGTGCCAGCAGCGAAGGGACTAGCGGGAAGGGGGTGGTGGATACGCAGTATTTT. Encoded protein: CASSEGTSGKGVVDTQYF.

This clonotype was counted only a few times. The genes are TRBV3-1 and TRBJ2-1, with TRBD2 matching over 13 bases. The CDR3 covers 15 residues. Per the germline V gene, CDR1 is LGHDT and CDR2 is YNNKEL (reference sequence). J lost 6 bases, V lost 4 bases, and 3 bases had no gene match. CDR3 sequence: CASSPGLAGTNEQFF. CDR3 in DNA: TGTGCCAGCAGCCCGGGACTAGCGGGGACCAATGAGCAGTTCTTC.

This chain uses TRBV20-1 with TRBJ2-7; D unresolved. The CDR3 length is 12 residues. V dropped 6 bases and J dropped 0 bases, with 9 bases sitting between them. CDR1 is DFQATT, CDR2 SNEGSKA, per germline (reference sequence). CDR3 bases: TGCAGTGCGGACGGAAACTCCTACGAGCAGTACTTC. This gives the protein CSADGNSYEQYF.

This clonotype was counted only a few times. The genes are TRBV24-1 and TRBJ2-1; the D is unclear. Deletions cut 2 bases from V and 9 bases from J, with 7 bases between. Germline CDR1 is KGHDR and CDR2 is SFDVKD. The CDR3 loop spans 12 amino acids. The CDR3 bases are TGTGCCACCAGTGATTATGGTGGTGAGCAGTTCTTC. Protein: CATSDYGGEQFF.

The sample holds one count of this clonotype. The chain is built from TRBV19 and TRBJ1-2; tentative D call: TRBD1 (5 bases). Trimming shortened V by 6 bases and J by 8 bases, and 16 bases separated the two germline ends. CDR1 is LNHDA and CDR2 is SQIVND in the germline V gene (reference sequence). The CDR3 sequence is 13 residues long. CDR3 in amino acids: CASSGWQGLGYTF. CDR3 nucleotides: TGTGCCAGTAGCGGATGGCAGGGATTAGGCTACACCTTC.

The gene calls are TRBV5-6 and TRBJ1-2; 9 bases match TRBD1. CDR1 and CDR2 (germline): SGHDT, YYEEEE. Trimming at V came to 0 bases and at J to 8 bases, leaving 8 bases not matched to a gene. The length of the CDR3 is 15 residues. The CDR3 sequence is CASSLAGTGFGGYTF. CDR3 DNA sequence: TGTGCCAGCAGCTTGGCCGGGACAGGGTTCGGAGGCTACACCTTC. Drawing the rest from reference TRBV5-6 and TRBJ1-2, the complete variable domain is DAGVTQSPTHLIKTRGQQVTLRCSPKSGHDTVSWYQQALGQGPQFIFQYYEEEERQRGNFPDRFSGHQFPNYSSELNVNALLLGDSALYLCASSLAGTGFGGYTFGSGTRLTVV.

This clonotype was counted at least ten times. V and J are TRBV2 and TRBJ2-1; 8 bases match TRBD1. V lost 7 bases to trimming and J lost 0 bases; unmatched junction nucleotides: 5. Per germline, CDR1 SNHLY and CDR2 FYNNEI. CDR3 length: 15 amino acids. CDR3 coding DNA: TGTGCCAGCACCGAAGACAGGGGCTCCTACAATGAGCAGTTCTTC. Its protein product is CASTEDRGSYNEQFF.

Many counts were recorded for this clonotype. This CDR3 is CSVPSGSTSGRRWEQYF. The CDR3 nucleotides are TGCAGTGTCCCGTCCGGATCGACTAGCGGGAGACGGTGGGAGCAGTACTTC. This chain joins TRBV20-1 and TRBJ2-7, with 12 bases identical to TRBD2. The trim removed 7 bases at V and 7 bases at J, leaving 20 bases unmatched. Germline CDR1 DFQATT, CDR2 SNEGSKA (reference sequence). This CDR3 contains 17 residues.

Note on this clonotype: Germline is not matched at one junction end, which may reflect a read error. The J gene is TRBJ2-7, the V gene TRBV10-3; D is ambiguous. Germline assignment: CDR1 ENHRY and CDR2 SYGVKD. The length of the CDR3 is 15 residues. The CDR3 loop is CASSEVGGVLYEQYF. Here the CDR3 DNA reads TGTGCCAGCAGTGAAGTAGGTGGGGTCCTCTACGAGCAGTACTTC.

The J gene is TRBJ2-7, the V gene TRBV29-1; no definite D call. V lost 4 bases, J lost 2 bases, and 9 bases lay in between. The germline V gene has CDR1 SQVTM and CDR2 ANQGSEA. CDR3 length: 12 amino acids. CDR3 sequence: CSVVAVTYEQYF. The CDR3 coding sequence is TGCAGCGTTGTGGCGGTAACCTACGAGCAGTACTTC.

The rearrangement uses TRBV11-2 and TRBJ1-6; no clear D gene. Germline CDR1 and CDR2: SGHAT and FQNNGV. This CDR3 contains 14 residues. Trimming removed 1 base from V and 4 bases from J, with 5 bases in between. In DNA form, the CDR3 reads TGTGCCAGCAGCTTAGGGCAGTATAATTCACCCCTCCACTTT. This translates into CASSLGQYNSPLHF.

The chain joins TRBV20-1 to TRBJ2-7, with 14 bases that match TRBD2. The germline V gene has CDR1 DFQATT and CDR2 SNEGSKA (reference sequence). J was trimmed by 6 bases and V by 6 bases; bases with no gene match: 4. The CDR3 totals 13 residues. The CDR3 DNA reads TGCAGTGCGCCGGGACTAGCGGGAGTCGAGCAGTACTTC. Amino acid sequence: CSAPGLAGVEQYF.

V is TRBV20-1 and J is TRBJ2-1; no firm D call. The ends were cut back, 0 bases at V and 9 bases at J, with 6 bases in the middle. The CDR3 totals 11 residues. Looked up from germline, CDR1 is DFQATT and CDR2 is SNEGSKA (reference sequence). The CDR3 spells CSARDFSEQFF. CDR3 nucleotide sequence: TGCAGTGCTAGAGATTTTAGTGAGCAGTTCTTC.

As for this clonotype: Given a much more abundant clone one base away, this may be a read error. CDR3 DNA: TGCAGTGCTAGAGACGTACAGGGGGGTGAAATACTGTTTTTT. It yields the protein CSARDVQGGEILFF. The rearrangement uses TRBV20-1 and TRBJ1-4, with 8 bases fitting TRBD1. Looked up from germline, CDR1 is DFQATT and CDR2 is SNEGSKA (reference sequence). This CDR3 comprises 14 residues.

Points on this clonotype: The CDR3 end shows no conserved phenylalanine or tryptophan, and so a read error is likely. The V and J genes are TRBV9 and TRBJ1-5, with D unclear. Trimming pared 1 base from V and 3 bases from J, leaving 5 bases between. CDR3 length: 13 residues. From germline, CDR1 is SGDLS and CDR2 YYNGEE. As DNA, the CDR3 is TGTGCCAGCAGCGTAAGTGACAATCAGCCCCAGCATTTG. It specifies CASSVSDNQPQHL.

The CDR3 sequence is CAISGTRQDYGYTF. CDR3 DNA: TGTGCCATCAGTGGGACAAGACAAGACTATGGCTACACCTTC. The chain has TRBV10-3 and TRBJ1-2, with D perhaps matching TRBD1 (5 bases). The CDR3 loop spans 14 amino acids. Germline loops: CDR1 ENHRY, CDR2 SYGVKD. Trimming shortened V by 4 bases and J by 3 bases, and 12 bases separated the two germline ends.

This CDR3 reads CSVSDGGGNTEAFF. DNA of the CDR3: TGCAGCGTTTCGGACGGGGGCGGGAACACTGAAGCTTTCTTT. The chain couples TRBV29-1 to TRBJ1-1, with D perhaps matching TRBD1 (6 bases). Deletions cut 5 bases from V and 1 base from J, with 14 bases between. Germline loops: CDR1 SQVTM, CDR2 ANQGSEA. The CDR3 covers 14 residues. Together with reference TRBV29-1 and TRBJ1-1, the CDR3 gives the full variable domain: SAVISQKPSRDICQRGTSLTIQCQVDSQVTMMFWYRQQPGQSLTLIATANQGSEATYESGFVIDKFPISRPNLTFSTLTVSNMSPEDSSIYLCSVSDGGGNTEAFFGQGTRLTVV.

The J gene is TRBJ2-7, the V gene TRBV29-1; D remains ambiguous. The CDR3 runs to 11 residues. Germline CDR1 SQVTM, CDR2 ANQGSEA. CDR3 coding DNA: TGCGGCGCTGGTCAGGTTTACGAGCAGTACTTC. It is translated as CGAGQVYEQYF.

This clonotype was observed at least ten times. The chain is built from TRBV6-1 and TRBJ2-7; 11 bases map to TRBD2. With 5 bases clipped from V and 3 bases from J, the junction kept 6 bases outside the gene matches. Per germline, CDR1 MNHNS and CDR2 SASEGT. The CDR3 is 15 amino acids. The CDR3 DNA sequence: TGTGCCAGCAGTAAGACCGGGACTAGCGGCTACGAGCAGTACTTC. It yields the protein CASSKTGTSGYEQYF.

Comment on this clonotype: One junction end disagrees with the germline gene, perhaps due to a read error. V is TRBV5-1 and J is TRBJ1-2; D gene unclear. This CDR3 has 13 residues. Germline values: CDR1 SGHRS, CDR2 YFSETQ. CDR3 DNA sequence: TGCGCCAGCATCTTGGCAGATAACTATGGCTACACCTTC. It encodes CASILADNYGYTF.

The J gene is TRBJ2-2, the V gene TRBV2; D uncertain. V lost 7 bases to trimming and J lost 1 base, with 4 bases between them. Germline values: CDR1 SNHLY, CDR2 FYNNEI. This CDR3 is 12 amino acids long. The DNA of the CDR3 is TGTGCCAGCATTCAGAACACCGGGGAGCTGTTTTTT. As protein: CASIQNTGELFF.

This clonotype was seen at least ten times. The V and J genes are TRBV12-3 or TRBV12-4 and TRBJ2-2; 7 bases line up with TRBD2. The CDR3 loop spans 14 amino acids. CDR3 loop: CAGGGVGNTGELFF. The CDR3 DNA follows: TGTGCTGGTGGGGGGGTAGGGAACACCGGGGAGCTGTTTTTT.

This clonotype was seen many times. V gene TRBV6-1 combines with J gene TRBJ2-7; perhaps D is TRBD1 or TRBD2 (5 bases each). Trimming pared 4 bases from V and 0 bases from J, leaving 13 bases between. Germline CDR1 MNHNS, CDR2 SASEGT. The CDR3 is made up of 15 amino acids. This CDR3 reads CASSVGEGSSYEQYF. The CDR3 DNA follows: TGTGCCAGCAGTGTCGGCGAGGGGAGCTCCTACGAGCAGTACTTC.

This clonotype was recorded a few times. For the CDR3, the DNA is TGTGCCAGTAGACCACCTGGGGGGGCCGGGTCACCCCTCCACTTT. This encodes CASRPPGGAGSPLHF. The chain joins TRBV19 to TRBJ1-6, with D possibly matching TRBD1 (6 bases). The CDR3 has 15 residues. The ends were cut back, 6 bases at V and 10 bases at J, with 19 bases in the middle. Germline V gene data show CDR1 as LNHDA and CDR2 as SQIVND (reference sequence).